This paragraph covers one T cell receptor beta chain sequence. These data originate in a study of response to subunit inactivated influenza vaccine. One entry per CDR3 protein results from TCRdb running MiXCR on the RT-PCR reads. This repertoire shows over 150,000 distinct CDR3 sequences, about 10% found once; its top ten account for approximately 39%. Germline V lookup: CDR1 ENHRY, CDR2 SYGVKD. V dropped 0 bases and J dropped 2; count of bases not matched to a gene: 3. The CDR3 consists of 15 residues. This TCR came from a man in his fifties or sixties who received an inactivated influenza vaccine. The material sequenced was CD8+ T cells sorted from PBMCs, taken less than 30 months after vaccination. The genes are TRBV10-3 and TRBJ1-2, with 7 bases matching TRBD1. The CDR3 spells CAISESTGPNYGYTF. CDR3 bases: TGTGCCATCAGTGAGTCGACAGGGCCCAACTATGGCTACACCTTC.